These 32 T cell receptor beta chains came from one sample sequenced in a study of somatic mutations in cytotoxic T cells in rheumatoid arthritis. Data came from immunoSEQ multiplex PCR; TCRdb stores just in-frame clones and leaves some out. The table has roughly 20,000 clones, around 80% seen once. Sequenced: CD8+ T cells sorted from blood. The receptors derive from an adult with rheumatoid arthritis.

This rearrangement joins TRBV28 to TRBJ1-6; unclear D gene. V lost 3 bases, J lost 10 bases, and 10 bases lay in between. CDR1 MDHEN and CDR2 SYDVKM come from the germline V gene. The CDR3 sequence is 13 residues long. The CDR3 DNA reads as TGTGCCAGCAGTTTCGCAGTAAGGTCACCCCTCCACTTT. Its protein is CASSFAVRSPLHF. The full variable domain, with the rest looked up from reference TRBV28 and TRBJ1-6, is DVKVTQSSRYLVKRTGEKVFLECVQDMDHENMFWYRQDPGLGLRLIYFSYDVKMKEKGDIPEGYSVSREKKERFSLILESASTNQTSMYLCASSFAVRSPLHFGNGTRLTVT.

The V and J genes are TRBV5-1 and TRBJ2-3; 9 nucleotides match TRBD2. Trimming removed 0 bases from V and 7 bases from J; junction bases left unmatched: 6. CDR1 SGHRS and CDR2 YFSETQ come from the germline V gene. The CDR3 loop spans 15 amino acids. The CDR3 nucleotides read TGCGCCAGCAGCTTGGACGGCGGGGGGGTAAATACGCAGTATTTT. Translation gives CASSLDGGGVNTQYF.

This sequence joins TRBV2 and TRBJ2-7; 10 positions match TRBD1. CDR3 size: 15 residues. Germline V gene sequence: CDR1 SNHLY, CDR2 FYNNEI. The V and J ends lost 2 bases and 3 bases, in that order; junction bases with no gene match: 4. The CDR3 sequence is CASSEIGTGVYEQYF. Written as DNA, the CDR3 is TGTGCCAGCAGTGAAATAGGGACAGGGGTCTACGAGCAGTACTTC.

The chain's CDR3 is CASSTLVAGGGEQFF. CDR3 bases: TGTGCCAGCAGCACCTTGGTAGCGGGGGGCGGTGAGCAGTTCTTC. This chain connects TRBV13 to TRBJ2-1; 10 nucleotides line up with TRBD2. V shed 5 bases and J 9 bases; nucleotides not matched to a gene: 10. This CDR3 has 15 amino acids. Germline CDR1 reads PRHDT; CDR2 reads FYEKMQ (reference sequence).

The chain has TRBV11-2 and TRBJ2-1; TRBD2 is a possible D gene (6 bases). V was clipped by 5 bases and J by 0 bases, with 11 bases between them. Germline V gives CDR1 SGHAT, CDR2 FQNNGV. The length of the CDR3 is 15 residues. CDR3 amino acids: CASSLARSSYNEQFF. The CDR3 coding sequence is TGTGCCAGCAGCCTAGCGAGGAGCTCCTACAATGAGCAGTTCTTC. The complete variable domain, with remaining parts taken from reference TRBV11-2 and TRBJ2-1, reads EAGVAQSPRYKIIEKRQSVAFWCNPISGHATLYWYQQILGQGPKLLIQFQNNGVVDDSQLPKDRFSAERLKGVDSTLKIQPAKLEDSAVYLCASSLARSSYNEQFFGPGTRLTVL.

This chain uses TRBV5-5 with TRBJ2-3, with TRBD1 identical over 9 bases. The CDR3 runs to 15 residues. The germline V gene encodes CDR1 SGHKS and CDR2 YYEKEE (reference sequence). Trimming cost V 4 bases and J 1 base; bases outside gene matches: 4. This chain's CDR3 is CASSPDRGGTDTQYF. CDR3 nucleotides: TGTGCCAGCAGCCCGGACAGGGGAGGCACAGATACGCAGTATTTT.

The genes are TRBV6-1 and TRBJ2-1, with unresolved D. Germline assignment: CDR1 MNHNS and CDR2 SASEGT. The V end was cut by 3 bases, the J end by 2 bases, with 5 bases between. The CDR3 is 13 residues long. CDR3 nucleotide sequence: TGTGCCAGCAGTGATGGTCCCTACAATGAGCAGTTCTTC. This sequence encodes CASSDGPYNEQFF.

This sequence joins TRBV12-5 and TRBJ1-5; no clear D gene. This CDR3 comprises 11 residues. V lost 3 bases and J 6 bases, leaving 3 bases between the germline ends. The germline CDR1 and CDR2 sequences are LGHNT and FRNRAP. The CDR3 protein is CASGLGQPQHF. CDR3 coding DNA: TGTGCTAGTGGTTTAGGTCAGCCCCAGCATTTT.

This chain links TRBV18 with TRBJ1-5, with TRBD1 matching over 12 bases. Germline V lookup: CDR1 KGHSH, CDR2 LQKENI. The CDR3 is 18 amino acids. The V and J ends lost 6 bases and 2 bases, in that order; junction bases with no gene match: 11. The CDR3 is CASSPRDRGQFGNQPQHF. CDR3 sequence (DNA): TGTGCCAGCTCGCCGAGGGACAGGGGGCAATTTGGCAATCAGCCCCAGCATTTT.

The table lists this clone with a few counts. The rearrangement joins TRBV27 to TRBJ1-5; no clear D gene. The CDR3 extends over 14 amino acids. The germline V gene encodes CDR1 MNHEY and CDR2 SMNVEV (reference sequence). Trimming left V 3 bases short and J 5 bases short, with 11 bases between. The CDR3 nucleotides are TGTGCCAGCAGTTTGCGCGGAGGCGATCAGCCCCAGCATTTT. Amino acids: CASSLRGGDQPQHF.

This clone counts as large. This sequence joins TRBV5-1 and TRBJ1-2; D unresolved. Germline CDR1 SGHRS, CDR2 YFSETQ. The CDR3 is 17 residues long. Between the trimmed V and J ends, which lost 3 bases and 1 base, there was a span of 19 bases. The DNA for the CDR3 is TGCGCCAGCAGCTCTTCCGGTCTGGACGGGTATAACTATGGCTACACCTTC. Encoded protein: CASSSSGLDGYNYGYTF.

The rearrangement links TRBV7-2 to TRBJ1-3, with 8 bases lining up with TRBD1. V shed 4 bases and J 1 base; nucleotides not matched to a gene: 0. Germline V lookup: CDR1 SGHTA, CDR2 FQGNSA. The CDR3 consists of 14 residues. The CDR3 here is CASSWTGSGNTIYF. CDR3 nucleotide sequence: TGTGCCAGCAGCTGGACAGGGTCTGGAAACACCATATATTTT.

The CDR3: CASSDQGPEGTDTQYF. CDR3 in DNA: TGCGCCAGCAGTGATCAGGGACCGGAAGGCACAGATACGCAGTATTTT. The J gene is TRBJ2-3, the V gene TRBV10-1; the D gene could be TRBD1 or TRBD2 (5 bases each). The V end was cut by 3 bases, the J end by 1 base, with 14 bases between. The germline gives CDR1 WNHNN, CDR2 SYGVQD (reference sequence). The CDR3 length is 16 residues.

The chain couples TRBV7-9 to TRBJ1-2, with a possible D match to TRBD1 (5 bases). This CDR3 region has 14 residues. V lost 0 bases to trimming and J lost 4 bases, with 9 bases between them. Germline values: CDR1 SEHNR, CDR2 FQNEAQ (reference sequence). The CDR3 coding sequence is TGTGCCAGCAGCTTAGCGGGGGGTATCTATGGCTACACCTTC. Protein product: CASSLAGGIYGYTF.

The gene calls are TRBV30 and TRBJ2-5; D call uncertain. There are 11 residues in the CDR3. Trimming took off 2 bases at V and 5 bases at J, with 6 bases between the two ends. Looked up from germline, CDR1 is GTSNPN and CDR2 is SVGIG (reference sequence). The CDR3 loop reads CAWSTGETQYF. In DNA form, the CDR3 reads TGTGCCTGGAGTACCGGGGAGACCCAGTACTTC. The full variable domain, rest sourced from reference TRBV30 and TRBJ2-5, is SQTIHQWPATLVQPVGSPLSLECTVEGTSNPNLYWYRQAAGRGLQLLFYSVGIGQISSEVPQNLSASRPQDRQFILSSKKLLLSDSGFYLCAWSTGETQYFGPGTRLLVL.

The gene calls are TRBV7-9 and TRBJ1-4; 10 bases align to TRBD1. Germline loops: CDR1 SEHNR, CDR2 FQNEAQ (reference sequence). V was pared by 5 bases and J by 4 bases, with 4 bases of the junction left unmatched. CDR3 size: 15 residues. CDR3 protein: CASSPGTGDNEKLFF. The CDR3 nucleotides are TGTGCCAGCAGCCCCGGGACAGGGGATAATGAAAAACTGTTTTTT.

The sample holds a few counts of this clone. V usage is TRBV5-4 and J usage is TRBJ1-6; 7 bases map to TRBD1. This CDR3 region has 13 residues. Germline lookup yields CDR1 SGHNT and CDR2 YYREEE (reference sequence). Germline trimming cut 5 bases from V and 7 bases from J; bases unmatched to any gene: 3. The CDR3: CASSGTVNSPLHF. In DNA, the CDR3 is TGTGCCAGCAGTGGGACAGTCAATTCACCCCTCCACTTT.

The chain carries TRBV5-5 and TRBJ2-7; 9 bases fit TRBD1. There are 15 residues in the CDR3. Losses at the gene ends were 2 bases for V and 0 bases for J; bases not matched to a gene: 3. Germline loops: CDR1 SGHKS, CDR2 YYEKEE (reference sequence). In DNA, the CDR3 is TGTGCCAGCAGCTTACGACAGGGGGTCTCCTACGAGCAGTACTTC. Residues: CASSLRQGVSYEQYF.

This clone came up a few times. The chain joins TRBV5-1 to TRBJ1-1; D ambiguous. Germline values: CDR1 SGHRS, CDR2 YFSETQ. V lost 0 bases and J lost 5, with 8 bases in between. The CDR3 has 13 amino acids. This chain's CDR3 is CASSLAGETEAFF. As DNA, the CDR3 is TGCGCCAGCAGCTTGGCCGGCGAAACTGAAGCTTTCTTT.

The CDR3 coding sequence is TGTGCCACCTTTTTCACTAGCGGGGGATACAATGAGCAGTTCTTC. This encodes CATFFTSGGYNEQFF. The chain combines TRBV10-3 with TRBJ2-1, with TRBD2 matching 11 bases. Trimming took 10 bases from V and 4 from J; bases not matched to a gene: 9. Germline assignment: CDR1 ENHRY and CDR2 SYGVKD. The CDR3 sequence is 15 residues long.

The chain carries TRBV30 and TRBJ1-1; maybe TRBD1 (5 bases). V gave up 0 bases and J gave up 1 base, with 15 bases separating them. Germline V gene data show CDR1 as GTSNPN and CDR2 as SVGIG (reference sequence). This CDR3 is 16 amino acids long. The CDR3 loop reads CAWSVYEGPPNTEAFF. The CDR3 nucleotides are TGTGCCTGGAGTGTATACGAGGGGCCCCCGAACACTGAAGCTTTCTTT.

The chain recombines TRBV7-2 with TRBJ2-5; D gene uncertain. V was shortened by 1 base and J by 5 bases, with 14 bases between the two germline ends. The V gene's germline CDR1 is SGHTA and CDR2 FQGNSA. This CDR3 contains 15 residues. CDR3 region: CASSLGVLVTETQYF. CDR3 DNA: TGTGCCAGCAGCTTAGGGGTTTTGGTCACGGAGACCCAGTACTTC. The complete variable domain, with remaining parts taken from reference TRBV7-2 and TRBJ2-5, reads GAGVSQSPSNKVTEKGKDVELRCDPISGHTALYWYRQSLGQGLEFLIYFQGNSAPDKSGLPSDRFSAERTGGSVSTLTIQRTQQEDSAVYLCASSLGVLVTETQYFGPGTRLLVL.

V gene TRBV21-1 combines with J gene TRBJ2-2; the table's D call of TRBD1 was not tested on the DNA. TRBV21-1 is noted as a pseudogene. The CDR3 runs 18 residues. The CDR3 loop reads CASSKGLQGLEVTGELFF. The CDR3 DNA reads TGTGCCAGCAGCAAGGGCCTACAGGGATTGGAGGTGACCGGGGAGCTGTTTTTT.

This chain connects TRBV19 to TRBJ1-2, with TRBD1 identical over 7 bases. The germline V gene encodes CDR1 LNHDA and CDR2 SQIVND (reference sequence). This CDR3 has 15 amino acids. Trimming took 2 bases from V and 5 from J; bases not matched to a gene: 8. The CDR3 loop reads CASSIRDRGGYGYTF. The CDR3 DNA is TGTGCCAGTAGTATACGGGACAGAGGGGGGTATGGCTACACCTTC. Filled out from reference TRBV19 and TRBJ1-2, the complete variable domain reads DGGITQSPKYLFRKEGQNVTLSCEQNLNHDAMYWYRQDPGQGLRLIYYSQIVNDFQKGDIAEGYSVSREKKESFPLTVTSAQKNPTAFYLCASSIRDRGGYGYTFGSGTRLTVV.

This chain uses TRBV7-2 with TRBJ2-7; D uncertain. Germline V gene data show CDR1 as SGHTA and CDR2 as FQGNSA. This CDR3 has 12 amino acids. V lost 8 bases and J 7 bases, leaving 15 bases between the germline ends. The CDR3 sequence is CASSLGSREQYF. The DNA of the CDR3 is TGTGCCAGCTCCCTGGGAAGCCGGGAGCAGTACTTC.

This chain links TRBV27 with TRBJ2-7, with unresolved D. The CDR3 length is 13 residues. CDR1 and CDR2 from the germline V gene are MNHEY and SMNVEV (reference sequence). V was shortened by 0 bases and J by 3 bases, with 6 bases between the two germline ends. CDR3 loop: CASSLSASYEQYF. The CDR3 coding sequence is TGTGCCAGCAGTTTATCGGCCAGCTACGAGCAGTACTTC.

The genes are TRBV10-1 and TRBJ2-2, with D perhaps assigned TRBD1 or TRBD2 (5 bases each). Per the germline V gene, CDR1 is WNHNN and CDR2 is SYGVQD (reference sequence). This CDR3 is 17 amino acids long. V was clipped by 2 bases and J by 2 bases, with 15 bases between them. For the CDR3, the DNA is TGCGCCAGCAGTGAGGCCGGGGACGACAGCAACACCGGGGAGCTGTTTTTT. The encoded protein is CASSEAGDDSNTGELFF.

The genes are TRBV29-1 and TRBJ2-7; 8 positions match TRBD2. V trimming: 5 bases; J trimming: 4 bases; junction bases outside the gene matches: 4. Looked up from germline, CDR1 is SQVTM and CDR2 is ANQGSEA. This CDR3 region has 12 residues. The chain's CDR3 is CSVSRGGYEQYF. CDR3 nucleotide sequence: TGCAGCGTTTCCCGGGGGGGGTACGAGCAGTACTTC.

The V gene is TRBV4-2, the J gene TRBJ1-1, with D perhaps TRBD1 (5 bases). From germline, CDR1 is LGHNA and CDR2 YNFKEQ. V was trimmed by 4 bases and J by 7 bases, leaving 16 bases between them. The CDR3 consists of 14 residues. In nucleotides, the CDR3 is TGTGCCAGCAGCCCCCTCCGTTCGGGGGATGAAGCTTTCTTT. Translated: CASSPLRSGDEAFF.

This chain joins TRBV4-2 and TRBJ1-1, with 7 bases that match TRBD1. The CDR3 is 16 amino acids. After removal of 4 bases from V and 1 base from J, the junction contained 9 bases not matched to a gene. Germline CDR1 is LGHNA and CDR2 is YNFKEQ. The CDR3 DNA is TGTGCCAGCAGCCGACCTACAGGGGAACGGAACACTGAAGCTTTCTTT. Translation: CASSRPTGERNTEAFF.

V is TRBV19 and J is TRBJ2-1; D may match TRBD1 or TRBD2 (5 bases each). The length of the CDR3 is 14 residues. Per germline, CDR1 LNHDA and CDR2 SQIVND (reference sequence). The germline V and J ends were trimmed by 1 base and 5 bases, with 9 bases remaining between them. CDR3 amino acids: CASSIAWGNNEQFF. The DNA of the CDR3 is TGTGCCAGTAGTATAGCATGGGGGAACAATGAGCAGTTCTTC.

This chain joins TRBV27 and TRBJ1-1; D gene uncertain. The CDR3 consists of 14 residues. CDR1 is MNHEY and CDR2 is SMNVEV in the germline V gene (reference sequence). V dropped 6 bases and J dropped 7 bases, with 18 bases sitting between them. CDR3 in amino acids: CASSPLRVTLEAFF. The CDR3 DNA sequence: TGTGCCAGCAGCCCTCTTAGGGTGACTCTTGAAGCTTTCTTT.